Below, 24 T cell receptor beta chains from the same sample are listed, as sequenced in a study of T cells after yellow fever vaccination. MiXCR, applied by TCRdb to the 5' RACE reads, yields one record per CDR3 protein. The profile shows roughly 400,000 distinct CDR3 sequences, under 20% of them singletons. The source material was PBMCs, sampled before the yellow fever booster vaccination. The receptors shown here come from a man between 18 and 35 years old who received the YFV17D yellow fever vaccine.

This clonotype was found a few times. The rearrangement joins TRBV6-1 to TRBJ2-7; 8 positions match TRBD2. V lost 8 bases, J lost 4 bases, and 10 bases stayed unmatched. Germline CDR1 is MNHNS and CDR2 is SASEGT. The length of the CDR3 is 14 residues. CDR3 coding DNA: TGTGCCAGCCCTCCTGGACGGGGGGGATACGAGCAGTACTTC. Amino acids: CASPPGRGGYEQYF.

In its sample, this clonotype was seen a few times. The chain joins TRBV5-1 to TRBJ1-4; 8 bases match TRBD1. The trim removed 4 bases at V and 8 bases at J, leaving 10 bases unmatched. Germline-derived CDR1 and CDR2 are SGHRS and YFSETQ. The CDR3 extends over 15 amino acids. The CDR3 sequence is CASSLGTGLKEKLFF. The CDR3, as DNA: TGCGCCAGCAGCCTCGGGACAGGATTGAAAGAAAAACTGTTTTTT. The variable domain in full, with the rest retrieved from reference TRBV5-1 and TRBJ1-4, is KAGVTQTPRYLIKTRGQQVTLSCSPISGHRSVSWYQQTPGQGLQFLFEYFSETQRNKGNFPGRFSGRQFSNSRSEMNVSTLELGDSALYLCASSLGTGLKEKLFFGSGTQLSVL.

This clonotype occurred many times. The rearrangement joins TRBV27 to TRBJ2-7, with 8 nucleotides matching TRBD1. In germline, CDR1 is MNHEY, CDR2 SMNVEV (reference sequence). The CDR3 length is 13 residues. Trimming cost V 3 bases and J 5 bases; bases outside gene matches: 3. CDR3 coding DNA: TGTGCCAGCAGTTTCCAACAGGGGGACGAGCAGTACTTC. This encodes CASSFQQGDEQYF.

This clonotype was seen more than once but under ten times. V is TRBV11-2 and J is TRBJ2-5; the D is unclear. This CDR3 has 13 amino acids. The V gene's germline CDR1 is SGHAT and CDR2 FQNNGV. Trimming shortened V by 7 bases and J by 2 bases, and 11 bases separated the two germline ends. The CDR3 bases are TGTGCCAGCAACCCGACGGTTCAAGAGACCCAGTACTTC. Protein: CASNPTVQETQYF.

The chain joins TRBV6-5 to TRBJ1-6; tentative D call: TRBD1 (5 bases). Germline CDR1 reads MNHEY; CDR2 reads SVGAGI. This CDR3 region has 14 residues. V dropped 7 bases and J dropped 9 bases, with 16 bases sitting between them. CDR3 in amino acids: CASTAAWGFSPLHF. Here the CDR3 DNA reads TGTGCCAGCACGGCCGCTTGGGGCTTTTCACCCCTCCACTTT.

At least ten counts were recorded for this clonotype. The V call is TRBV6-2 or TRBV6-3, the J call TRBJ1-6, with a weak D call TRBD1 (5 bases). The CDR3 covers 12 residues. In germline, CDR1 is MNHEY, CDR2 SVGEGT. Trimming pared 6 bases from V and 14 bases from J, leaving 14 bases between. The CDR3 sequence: CASSHARATLHF. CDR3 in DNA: TGTGCCAGCAGCCATGCCAGGGCTACCCTCCACTTT.

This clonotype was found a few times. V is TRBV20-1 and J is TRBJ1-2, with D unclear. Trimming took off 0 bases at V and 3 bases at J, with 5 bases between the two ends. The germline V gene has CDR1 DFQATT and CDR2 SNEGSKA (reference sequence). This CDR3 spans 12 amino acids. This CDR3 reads CSARERDYGYTF. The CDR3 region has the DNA TGCAGTGCTAGAGAGAGGGACTATGGCTACACCTTC.

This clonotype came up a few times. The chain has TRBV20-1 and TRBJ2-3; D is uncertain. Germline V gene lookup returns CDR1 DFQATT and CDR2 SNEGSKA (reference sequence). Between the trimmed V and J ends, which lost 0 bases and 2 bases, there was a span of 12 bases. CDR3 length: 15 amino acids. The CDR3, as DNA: TGCAGTGCTAGAGATTCCGCTGTCTCCACAGATACGCAGTATTTT. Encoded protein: CSARDSAVSTDTQYF.

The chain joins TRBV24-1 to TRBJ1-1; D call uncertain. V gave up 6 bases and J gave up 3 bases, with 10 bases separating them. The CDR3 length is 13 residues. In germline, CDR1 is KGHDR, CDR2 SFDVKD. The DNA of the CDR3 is TGTGCCACCAGTCTGGACGGGTACACTGAAGCTTTCTTT. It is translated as CATSLDGYTEAFF.

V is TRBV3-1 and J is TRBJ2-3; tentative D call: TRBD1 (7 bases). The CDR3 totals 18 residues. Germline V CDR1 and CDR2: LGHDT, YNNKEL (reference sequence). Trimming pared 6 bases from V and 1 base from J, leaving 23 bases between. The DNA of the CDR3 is TGTGCCAGCAGTAAGGTAGCAGGGGGGAGTCGAGGCACAGATACGCAGTATTTT. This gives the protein CASSKVAGGSRGTDTQYF.

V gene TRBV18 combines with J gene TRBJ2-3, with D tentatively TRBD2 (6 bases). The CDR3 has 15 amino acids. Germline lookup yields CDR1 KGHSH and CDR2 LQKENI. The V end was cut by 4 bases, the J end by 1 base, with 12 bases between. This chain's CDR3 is CASSRGTDRTDTQYF. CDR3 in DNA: TGTGCCAGCTCACGTGGGACTGATCGCACAGATACGCAGTATTTT.

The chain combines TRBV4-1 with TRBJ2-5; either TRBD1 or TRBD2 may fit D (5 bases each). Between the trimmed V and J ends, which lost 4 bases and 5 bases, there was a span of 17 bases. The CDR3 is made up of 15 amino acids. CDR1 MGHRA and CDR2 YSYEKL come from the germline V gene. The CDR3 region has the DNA TGCGCCAGCAGCCTCCCCGGGACGGGCCAGGAGACCCAGTACTTC. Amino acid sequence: CASSLPGTGQETQYF.

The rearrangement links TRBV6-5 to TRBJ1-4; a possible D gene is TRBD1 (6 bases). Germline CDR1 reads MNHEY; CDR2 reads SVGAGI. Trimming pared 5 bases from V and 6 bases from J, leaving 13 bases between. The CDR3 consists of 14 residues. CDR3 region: CASSPQGQDEKLFF. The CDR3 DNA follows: TGTGCCAGCAGTCCCCAGGGGCAAGATGAAAAACTGTTTTTT.

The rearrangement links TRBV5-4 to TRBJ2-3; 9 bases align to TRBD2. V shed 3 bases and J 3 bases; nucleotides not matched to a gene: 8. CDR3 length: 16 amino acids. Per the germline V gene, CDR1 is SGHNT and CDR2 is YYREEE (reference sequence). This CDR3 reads CASSSPRGGTTDTQYF. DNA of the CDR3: TGTGCCAGCAGCTCCCCGCGGGGGGGCACAACAGATACGCAGTATTTT. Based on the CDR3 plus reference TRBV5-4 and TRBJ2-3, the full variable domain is ETGVTQSPTHLIKTRGQQVTLRCSSQSGHNTVSWYQQALGQGPQFIFQYYREEENGRGNFPPRFSGLQFPNYSSELNVNALELDDSALYLCASSSPRGGTTDTQYFGPGTRLTVL.

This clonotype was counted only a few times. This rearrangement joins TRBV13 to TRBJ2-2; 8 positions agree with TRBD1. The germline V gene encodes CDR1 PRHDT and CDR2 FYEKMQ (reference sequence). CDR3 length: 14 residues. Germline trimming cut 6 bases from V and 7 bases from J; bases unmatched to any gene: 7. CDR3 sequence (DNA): TGTGCCAGCAGTCCACCAACAGGGGGCGGGGAGCTGTTTTTT. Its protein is CASSPPTGGGELFF.

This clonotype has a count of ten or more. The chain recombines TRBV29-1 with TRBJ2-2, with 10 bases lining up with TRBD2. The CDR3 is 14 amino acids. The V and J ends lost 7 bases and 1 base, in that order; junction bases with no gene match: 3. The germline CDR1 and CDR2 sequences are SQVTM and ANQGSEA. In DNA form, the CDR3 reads TGCAGCGGTACTAGCGGGGTGAACACCGGGGAGCTGTTTTTT. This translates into CSGTSGVNTGELFF.

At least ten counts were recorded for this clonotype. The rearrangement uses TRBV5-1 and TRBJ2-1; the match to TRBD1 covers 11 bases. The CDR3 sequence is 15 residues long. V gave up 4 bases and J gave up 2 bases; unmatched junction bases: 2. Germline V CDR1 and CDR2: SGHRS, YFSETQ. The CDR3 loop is CASSGQGAAYNEQFF. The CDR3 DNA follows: TGCGCCAGCAGCGGACAGGGGGCGGCCTACAATGAGCAGTTCTTC.

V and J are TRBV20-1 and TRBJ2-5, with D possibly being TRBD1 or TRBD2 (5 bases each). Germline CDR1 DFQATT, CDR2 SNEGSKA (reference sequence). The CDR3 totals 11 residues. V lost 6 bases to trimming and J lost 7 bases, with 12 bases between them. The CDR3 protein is CSARDRGTQYF. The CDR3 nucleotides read TGCAGTGCGAGGGACCGCGGGACCCAGTACTTC.

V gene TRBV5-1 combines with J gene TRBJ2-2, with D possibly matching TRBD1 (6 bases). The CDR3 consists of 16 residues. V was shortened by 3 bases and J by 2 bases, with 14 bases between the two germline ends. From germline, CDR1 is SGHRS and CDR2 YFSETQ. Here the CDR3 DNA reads TGCGCCAGCAGCTGGCGGACACAGGGTAACACCGGGGAGCTGTTTTTT. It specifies CASSWRTQGNTGELFF. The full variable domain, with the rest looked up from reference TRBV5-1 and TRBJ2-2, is KAGVTQTPRYLIKTRGQQVTLSCSPISGHRSVSWYQQTPGQGLQFLFEYFSETQRNKGNFPGRFSGRQFSNSRSEMNVSTLELGDSALYLCASSWRTQGNTGELFFGEGSRLTVL.

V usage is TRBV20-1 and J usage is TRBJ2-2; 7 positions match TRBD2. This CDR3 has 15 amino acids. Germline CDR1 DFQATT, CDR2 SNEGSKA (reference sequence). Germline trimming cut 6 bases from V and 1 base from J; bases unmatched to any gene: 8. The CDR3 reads CSASRAGKNTGELFF. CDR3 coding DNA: TGCAGTGCGTCCCGAGCGGGAAAGAACACCGGGGAGCTGTTTTTT.

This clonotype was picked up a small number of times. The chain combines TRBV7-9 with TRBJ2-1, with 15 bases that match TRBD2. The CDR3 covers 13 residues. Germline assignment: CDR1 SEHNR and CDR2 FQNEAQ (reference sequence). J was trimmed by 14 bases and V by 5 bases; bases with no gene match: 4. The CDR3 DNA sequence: TGTGCCAGCAGCCTCGGGACTAGCGGGGGGAAGTTCTTC. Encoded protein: CASSLGTSGGKFF.

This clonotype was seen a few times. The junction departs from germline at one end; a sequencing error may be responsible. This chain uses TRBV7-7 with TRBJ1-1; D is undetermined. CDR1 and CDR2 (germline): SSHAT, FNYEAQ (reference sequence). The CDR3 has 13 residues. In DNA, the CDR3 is TGTGCTAGCAGCTTTACGAAGGGCACTGAAGCTTTCTTT. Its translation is CASSFTKGTEAFF. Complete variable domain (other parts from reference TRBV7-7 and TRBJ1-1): GAGVSQSPRYKVTKRGQDVTLRCDPISSHATLYWYQQALGQGPEFLTYFNYEAQPDKSGLPSDRFSAERPEGSISTLTIQRTEQRDSAMYRCASSFTKGTEAFFGQGTRLTVV.

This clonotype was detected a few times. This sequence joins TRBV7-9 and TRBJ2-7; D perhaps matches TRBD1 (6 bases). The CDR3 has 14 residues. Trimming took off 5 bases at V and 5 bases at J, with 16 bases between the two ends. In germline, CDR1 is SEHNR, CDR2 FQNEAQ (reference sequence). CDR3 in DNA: TGTGCCAGCAGCAGAACAGGACAGTCCCACGAGCAGTACGTC. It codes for CASSRTGQSHEQYV.

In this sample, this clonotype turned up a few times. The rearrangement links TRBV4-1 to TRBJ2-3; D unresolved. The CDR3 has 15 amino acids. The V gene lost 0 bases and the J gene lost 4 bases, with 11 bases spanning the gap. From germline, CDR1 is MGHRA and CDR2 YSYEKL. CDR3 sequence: CASSQESGGADTQYF. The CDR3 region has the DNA TGCGCCAGCAGCCAAGAATCGGGCGGAGCAGATACGCAGTATTTT.